Sequencing of this TCR beta chain was carried out in a study of T cell responses to AZD1222 COVID-19 vaccine. Study-wide findings and caveats: Donors were mostly white British, more females; clonal diversity possibly underestimated.

Germline lookup yields CDR1 MGHRA and CDR2 YSYEKL. The CDR3 covers 19 residues. The germline V and J ends were trimmed by 2 bases and 1 base, with 21 bases remaining between them. Sequencing used immunoSEQ multiplex PCR; TCRdb keeps in-frame clones, though not all of them. This table has some 90,000 clones, 80% to 90% appearing once. About this clone itself: Its antigen is unknown.

Sequences were derived from peripheral blood, sampled on day 0 of AZD1222 vaccination. The clonotype was recovered from an adult in good health. The chain is built from TRBV4-1 and TRBJ2-1, with D perhaps TRBD2 (6 bases). CDR3 region: CASSQFPQETSRSYNEQFF. CDR3 nucleotides: TGCGCCAGCAGCCAATTTCCCCAAGAGACTAGTCGGTCCTACAATGAGCAGTTCTTC.